Listed here are 23 T cell receptor beta chains from one sample, sequenced in a study of shared T cell receptors in the human thymus. Repertoires were generated with immunoSEQ multiplex PCR, while TCRdb's copy carries only in-frame clones and drops some. The sample has 700,000 to 750,000 clones, 80% to 90% seen once. Separately, the same data were catalogued under a study of human thymus T cells.

Sequenced sample: thymocytes. Source of these receptors: a girl less than two years old with a congenital heart defect.

This sequence joins TRBV4-2 and TRBJ1-1; 7 bases are shared with TRBD1. Germline CDR1 and CDR2: LGHNA and YNFKEQ. V lost 0 bases and J lost 1; bases outside the gene matches: 17. This CDR3 region has 20 residues. DNA of the CDR3: TGTGCCAGCAGCCAAGATTGGGAAGACAGGGCTTTTTTTTCGAACACTGAAGCTTTCTTT. Its translation: CASSQDWEDRAFFSNTEAFF.

The rearrangement uses TRBV10-3 and TRBJ2-5, with D perhaps matching TRBD2 (6 bases). The CDR3 is 16 amino acids. Germline V lookup: CDR1 ENHRY, CDR2 SYGVKD. With 8 bases removed from V and 4 bases from J, the gap between germline ends came to 23 bases. CDR3 sequence: CAIRKSDGGDRETQYF. CDR3 coding DNA: TGTGCCATCCGAAAAAGCGACGGGGGTGACAGAGAGACCCAGTACTTC.

This chain links TRBV5-5 with TRBJ1-2; tentative D call: TRBD1 (5 bases). The ends were cut back, 0 bases at V and 8 bases at J, with 11 bases in the middle. The CDR3 consists of 13 residues. Germline CDR1 and CDR2: SGHKS and YYEKEE (reference sequence). The DNA for the CDR3 is TGTGCCAGCAGCTTGGAGCAGGGTAGCGGCTACACCTTC. Translation gives CASSLEQGSGYTF.

The chain uses TRBV4-1 and TRBJ1-4, with 9 positions matching TRBD1. The V segment lost 2 bases and the J segment 5 bases; nucleotides outside the gene matches: 3. This CDR3 is built from 15 residues. Germline V lookup: CDR1 MGHRA, CDR2 YSYEKL. The CDR3 reads CASSQPDRGNEKLFF. The CDR3 bases are TGCGCCAGCAGCCAACCGGACAGGGGAAATGAAAAACTGTTTTTT.

The rearrangement links TRBV16 to TRBJ1-3; no definite D call. The CDR3 sequence is 14 residues long. Deletions cut 4 bases from V and 8 bases from J, with 15 bases between. Germline CDR1 reads KGHSY; CDR2 reads FQNENV. In DNA form, the CDR3 reads TGTGCCAGCAGCCGCGGCCCCAATTGGGACACCATATATTTT. Translated, it gives CASSRGPNWDTIYF.

The chain carries TRBV7-9 and TRBJ1-5; TRBD1 aligns across 9 bases. Germline V gives CDR1 SEHNR, CDR2 FQNEAQ (reference sequence). Germline trimming cut 1 base from V and 2 bases from J; bases unmatched to any gene: 9. The CDR3 is 18 amino acids. CDR3 sequence reads: CASSLVRDRAWGNQPQHF. CDR3 DNA: TGTGCCAGCAGCTTAGTAAGGGACAGGGCCTGGGGCAATCAGCCCCAGCATTTT.

This sequence joins TRBV30 and TRBJ2-3; D remains unclear. There are 15 residues in the CDR3. CDR1 is GTSNPN, CDR2 SVGIG, per germline (reference sequence). The CDR3 reads CASTGMVLSTDTQYF. DNA for the CDR3: TGTGCTTCTACCGGTATGGTCCTTAGCACAGATACGCAGTATTTT.

With respect to this clone: At the DNA level, this CDR3 is encoded by other sequences in the same sample as well. J is TRBJ1-4 and V is TRBV4-1; no firm D call. Germline assignment: CDR1 MGHRA and CDR2 YSYEKL. This CDR3 is built from 15 residues. The germline V and J ends were trimmed by 1 base and 5 bases, with 11 bases remaining between them. The DNA of the CDR3 is TGCGCCAGCAGCCAAGGGCGGGGAATGAATGAAAAACTGTTTTTT. Translating it yields CASSQGRGMNEKLFF.

The V gene is TRBV14, the J gene TRBJ2-1; TRBD1 might be the D (5 bases). The length of the CDR3 is 17 residues. The germline V and J ends were trimmed by 2 bases and 3 bases, with 17 bases remaining between them. CDR1 is SGHDN, CDR2 FVKESK, per germline. The CDR3 reads CASSQIPRVSGYNEQFF. In DNA, the CDR3 is TGTGCCAGCAGCCAAATACCCAGGGTCTCAGGCTACAATGAGCAGTTCTTC.

As concerns this clone: At one boundary the junction diverges from the germline segment, which might be a read error. The chain links TRBV28 to TRBJ2-5; D is unclear. Germline V CDR1 and CDR2: MDHEN, SYDVKM. The CDR3 consists of 11 residues. CDR3 coding DNA: TGTGCCAGCAGTTTAGAGCGATCCCTTCACTTC. This translates into CASSLERSLHF.

The genes are TRBV27 and TRBJ2-5, with 15 bases matching TRBD2. V gave up 7 bases and J gave up 5 bases; unmatched junction bases: 8. Germline V gene data show CDR1 as MNHEY and CDR2 as SMNVEV (reference sequence). The CDR3 is 16 residues long. The DNA of the CDR3 is TGTGCCAGCACTAGGACTAGCGGGGGGGCCCGCGAGACCCAGTACTTC. Residues: CASTRTSGGARETQYF.

This sequence joins TRBV7-9 and TRBJ2-7; 9 bases agree with TRBD1. Looked up from germline, CDR1 is SEHNR and CDR2 is FQNEAQ (reference sequence). J gave up 1 base and V 0 bases, and 1 base lay outside the gene matches. The CDR3 sequence is 15 residues long. The CDR3: CASSLAGTGSYEQYF. The CDR3 nucleotides read TGTGCCAGCAGCTTAGCCGGGACAGGGTCCTACGAGCAGTACTTC. The full variable domain, completed using reference TRBV7-9 and TRBJ2-7, is DTGVSQNPRHKITKRGQNVTFRCDPISEHNRLYWYRQTLGQGPEFLTYFQNEAQLEKSRLLSDRFSAERPKGSFSTLEIQRTEQGDSAMYLCASSLAGTGSYEQYFGPGTRLTVT.

This clone was counted once. This rearrangement joins TRBV2 to TRBJ2-5, with D perhaps TRBD2 (6 bases). The CDR3 is made up of 15 amino acids. CDR1 SNHLY and CDR2 FYNNEI come from the germline V gene. Trimming stripped 6 bases from V and 5 bases from J, with 19 bases between. The CDR3 region is CASSLGLTRGETQYF. CDR3 sequence (DNA): TGTGCCAGCAGCCTGGGACTTACTCGGGGGGAGACCCAGTACTTC.

V gene TRBV10-2 combines with J gene TRBJ1-3, with D uncertain. The CDR3 has 16 amino acids. Germline values: CDR1 WSHSY, CDR2 SAAADI. The V end was cut by 0 bases, the J end by 0 bases, with 9 bases between. CDR3 residues: CASSESPGSSGNTIYF. The CDR3 nucleotides are TGCGCCAGCAGTGAGTCGCCAGGATCCTCTGGAAACACCATATATTTT.

This sequence joins TRBV29-1 and TRBJ1-2, with D hard to call. The germline V gene encodes CDR1 SQVTM and CDR2 ANQGSEA. This CDR3 comprises 15 residues. V was shortened by 5 bases and J by 4 bases, with 20 bases between the two germline ends. The CDR3 region has the DNA TGCAGCGTTCACTCGGTGGCAGGCCGCTTCTATGGCTACACCTTC. Translation: CSVHSVAGRFYGYTF.

The gene calls are TRBV5-6 and TRBJ1-1; D gene unclear. CDR1 and CDR2 from the germline V gene are SGHDT and YYEEEE. Between the trimmed V and J ends, which lost 2 bases and 10 bases, there was a span of 15 bases. This CDR3 is 13 amino acids long. CDR3 DNA sequence: TGTGCCAGCAGCTTTGCGGGCGTATGTGTAGCTTTCTTT. It is translated as CASSFAGVCVAFF. Drawing the rest from reference TRBV5-6 and TRBJ1-1, the complete variable domain is DAGVTQSPTHLIKTRGQQVTLRCSPKSGHDTVSWYQQALGQGPQFIFQYYEEEERQRGNFPDRFSGHQFPNYSSELNVNALLLGDSALYLCASSFAGVCVAFFGQGTRLTVV.

The CDR3 nucleotides are TGTGCCAGCAGTTCCGGGACAGGACGAGGCACCGGGGAGCTGTTTTTT. Encoded protein: CASSSGTGRGTGELFF. The chain couples TRBV27 to TRBJ2-2; 8 bases line up with TRBD1. V was pared by 4 bases and J by 4 bases, with 8 bases of the junction left unmatched. The CDR3 is 16 residues long. Per the germline V gene, CDR1 is MNHEY and CDR2 is SMNVEV (reference sequence).

The gene calls are TRBV4-1 and TRBJ1-1, with 7 bases fitting TRBD1. With 0 bases clipped from V and 4 bases from J, the junction kept 5 bases outside the gene matches. Germline CDR1 is MGHRA and CDR2 is YSYEKL. This CDR3 is 15 amino acids long. CDR3 nucleotides: TGCGCCAGCAGCCAAGAGGGACAGTGGGGCACTGAAGCTTTCTTT. It encodes CASSQEGQWGTEAFF.

This sequence joins TRBV5-1 and TRBJ2-1, with 11 nucleotides matching TRBD2. Germline CDR1 is SGHRS and CDR2 is YFSETQ. CDR3 size: 16 residues. V was clipped by 4 bases and J by 4 bases; unmatched bases: 7. This CDR3 reads CASSLNGTSGYNEQFF. CDR3 DNA sequence: TGCGCCAGCAGCCTGAATGGGACTAGCGGATACAATGAGCAGTTCTTC.

V is TRBV28 and J is TRBJ1-4, with TRBD1 as a possible D gene (6 bases). Trimming removed 3 bases at V and 5 bases at J, with 22 bases between. CDR1 and CDR2 (germline): MDHEN, SYDVKM. CDR3 length: 18 residues. CDR3 in DNA: TGTGCCAGCAGTTTTATTCCCGGCAGGGGAGAGAAAAATGAAAAACTGTTTTTT. It codes for CASSFIPGRGEKNEKLFF.

V gene TRBV29-1 combines with J gene TRBJ1-2; D gene uncertain. The CDR3 length is 10 residues. Trimming pared 6 bases from V and 8 bases from J, leaving 10 bases between. Germline V lookup: CDR1 SQVTM, CDR2 ANQGSEA. The CDR3 is CSVAKRGYTF. The CDR3 bases are TGCAGCGTCGCAAAGAGGGGCTACACCTTC.

The gene calls are TRBV10-3 and TRBJ2-3; D is possibly TRBD1 (6 bases). Per germline, CDR1 ENHRY and CDR2 SYGVKD. The CDR3 extends over 17 amino acids. V lost 2 bases and J lost 0, with 15 bases in between. CDR3 sequence reads: CAISEGQNSSSTDTQYF. CDR3 nucleotide sequence: TGTGCCATCAGTGAGGGACAGAACTCATCTAGCACAGATACGCAGTATTTT.

This chain links TRBV5-4 with TRBJ1-2; D is ambiguous. CDR1 SGHNT and CDR2 YYREEE come from the germline V gene (reference sequence). V lost 0 bases to trimming and J lost 6 bases, with 9 bases between them. This CDR3 comprises 13 residues. As DNA, the CDR3 is TGTGCCAGCAGCTTGGGAGTGTACGATGGCTACACCTTC. Translated, it gives CASSLGVYDGYTF.